This TCR beta chain emerged from a study of T cell changes during pregnancy in multiple sclerosis. This clone has only one observation. Clones were read by immunoSEQ multiplex PCR, and TCRdb kept only the in-frame ones, dropping some. The sample includes some 52,000 clones, about 92% of them seen just once. Sample: CD4+ T cells from peripheral blood mononuclear cells, taken before pregnancy. The receptor was derived from a female donor with multiple sclerosis, enrolled in a pregnancy study.

This CDR3 is CASSRGLDYEQYF. DNA of the CDR3: TGTGCCAGCAGCCGGGGACTGGACTACGAGCAGTACTTC. The V gene is TRBV7-6, the J gene TRBJ2-7, with D possibly TRBD2 on 6 matching bases. This CDR3 spans 13 amino acids. The germline V and J ends were trimmed by 5 bases and 3 bases, with 11 bases remaining between them. Germline V gene data show CDR1 as SGHVS and CDR2 as FNYEAQ.